The source of this T cell receptor beta chain is a study of CD8 T cells in Susac syndrome. After extraction with the RNeasy kit, about 0.5 to 1 ug of the RNA was reverse transcribed using random hexamers. TCRdb reprocessed the immunoSEQ multiplex PCR reads via MiXCR and lists one record per CDR3 protein. The sample includes some 120,000 distinct CDR3 sequences, around 96% of them seen just once. Trimming took off 2 bases at V and 8 bases at J, with 19 bases between the two ends. The CDR3 consists of 15 residues. Germline CDR1 and CDR2: MDHEN and SYDVKM. This chain connects TRBV28 to TRBJ2-7, with D possibly called TRBD1 or TRBD2 (7 bases each). The receptor comes from a human donor in good health. Sequenced: CD4+ T cells from PBMCs. CDR3 in amino acids: CASSLGAQGTTQQYF. The CDR3 DNA follows: TGTGCCAGCAGTTTAGGGGCACAGGGGACTACCCAGCAGTACTTC.